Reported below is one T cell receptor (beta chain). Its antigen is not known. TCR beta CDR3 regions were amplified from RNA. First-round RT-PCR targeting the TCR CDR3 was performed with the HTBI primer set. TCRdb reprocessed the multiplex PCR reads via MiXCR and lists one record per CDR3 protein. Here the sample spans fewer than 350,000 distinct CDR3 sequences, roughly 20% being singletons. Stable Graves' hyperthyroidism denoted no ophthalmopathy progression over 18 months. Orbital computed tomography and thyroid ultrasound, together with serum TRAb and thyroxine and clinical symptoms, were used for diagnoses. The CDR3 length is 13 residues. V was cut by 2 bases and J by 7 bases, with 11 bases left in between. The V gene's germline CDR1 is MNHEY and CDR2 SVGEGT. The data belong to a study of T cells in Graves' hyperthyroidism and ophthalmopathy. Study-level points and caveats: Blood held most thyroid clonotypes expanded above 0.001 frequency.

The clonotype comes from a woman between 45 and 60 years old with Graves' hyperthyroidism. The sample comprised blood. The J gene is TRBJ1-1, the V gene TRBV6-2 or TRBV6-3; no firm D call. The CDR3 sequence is CASSYVARREAFF. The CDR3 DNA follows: TGTGCCAGCAGTTACGTGGCCAGGCGTGAAGCTTTCTTT.